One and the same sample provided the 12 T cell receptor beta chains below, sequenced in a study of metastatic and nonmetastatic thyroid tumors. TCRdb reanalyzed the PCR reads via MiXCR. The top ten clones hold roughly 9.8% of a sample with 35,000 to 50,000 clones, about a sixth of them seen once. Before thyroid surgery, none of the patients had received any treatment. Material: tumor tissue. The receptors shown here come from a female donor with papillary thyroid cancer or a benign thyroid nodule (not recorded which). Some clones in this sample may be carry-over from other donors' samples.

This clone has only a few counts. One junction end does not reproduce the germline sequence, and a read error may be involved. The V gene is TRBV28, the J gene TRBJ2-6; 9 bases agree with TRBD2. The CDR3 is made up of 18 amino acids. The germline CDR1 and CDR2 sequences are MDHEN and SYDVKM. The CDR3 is CASSKTSGLFSVANVLTF. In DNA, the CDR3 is TGTGCTAGCAGTAAAACTAGCGGGTTATTCTCTGTGGCCAACGTCCTGACTTTC.

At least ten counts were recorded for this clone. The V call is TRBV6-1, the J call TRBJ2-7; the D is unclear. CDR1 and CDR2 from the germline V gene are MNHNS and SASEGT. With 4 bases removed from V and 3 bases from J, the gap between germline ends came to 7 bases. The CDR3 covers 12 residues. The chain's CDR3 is CASSGMDYEQYF. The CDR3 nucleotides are TGTGCCAGCAGTGGTATGGACTACGAGCAGTACTTC.

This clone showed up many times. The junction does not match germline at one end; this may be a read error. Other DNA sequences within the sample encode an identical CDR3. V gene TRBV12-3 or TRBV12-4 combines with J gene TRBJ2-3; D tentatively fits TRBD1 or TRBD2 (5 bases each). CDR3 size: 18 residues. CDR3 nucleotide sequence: TGTGCCAGCCCTCCCGCGGCCGGGGACCCCCCGAGCACGGATACGCAGTATTTT. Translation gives CASPPAAGDPPSTDTQYF.

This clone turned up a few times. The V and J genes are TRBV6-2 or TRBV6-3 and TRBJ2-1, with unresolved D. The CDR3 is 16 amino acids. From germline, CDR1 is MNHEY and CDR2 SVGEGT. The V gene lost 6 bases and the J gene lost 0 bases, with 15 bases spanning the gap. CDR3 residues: CASRTTDRASYNEQFF. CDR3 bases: TGTGCCAGCAGAACGACCGATAGGGCCTCCTACAATGAGCAGTTCTTC.

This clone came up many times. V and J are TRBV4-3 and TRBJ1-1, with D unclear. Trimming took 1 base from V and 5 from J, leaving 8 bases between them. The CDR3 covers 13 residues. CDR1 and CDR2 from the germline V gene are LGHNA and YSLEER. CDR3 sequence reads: CASSQGPRTEAFF. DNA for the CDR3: TGCGCCAGCAGCCAAGGCCCGAGGACTGAAGCTTTCTTT.

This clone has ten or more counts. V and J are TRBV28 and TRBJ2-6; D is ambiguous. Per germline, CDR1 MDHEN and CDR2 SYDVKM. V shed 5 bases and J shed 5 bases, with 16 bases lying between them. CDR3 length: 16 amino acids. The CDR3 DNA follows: TGTGCCAGCAGTCGTAACCTCGGAGCACGGGCCAACGTCCTGACTTTC. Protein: CASSRNLGARANVLTF.

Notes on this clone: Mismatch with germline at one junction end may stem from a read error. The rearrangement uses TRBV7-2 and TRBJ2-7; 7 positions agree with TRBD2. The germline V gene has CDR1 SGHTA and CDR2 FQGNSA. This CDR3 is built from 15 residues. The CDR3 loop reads CAISLCGSLGHEQYF. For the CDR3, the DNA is TGTGCCATCAGCTTGTGCGGGAGTCTGGGCCACGAGCAGTACTTC.

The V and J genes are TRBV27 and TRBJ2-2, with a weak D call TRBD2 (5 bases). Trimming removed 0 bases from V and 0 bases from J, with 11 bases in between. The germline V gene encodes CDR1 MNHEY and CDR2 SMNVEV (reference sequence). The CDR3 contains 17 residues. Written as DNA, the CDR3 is TGTGCCAGCAGTTTATCGGAAGGGAGCGCGAACACCGGGGAGCTGTTTTTT. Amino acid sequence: CASSLSEGSANTGELFF.

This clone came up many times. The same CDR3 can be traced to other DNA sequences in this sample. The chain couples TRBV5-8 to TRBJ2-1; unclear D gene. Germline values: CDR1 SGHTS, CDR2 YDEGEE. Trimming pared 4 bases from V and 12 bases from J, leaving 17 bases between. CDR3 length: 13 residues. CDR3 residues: CASSDLYPKGQFF. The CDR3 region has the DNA TGTGCCAGCAGCGATCTCTATCCCAAGGGGCAGTTCTTC. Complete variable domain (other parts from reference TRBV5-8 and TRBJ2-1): EAGVTQSPTHLIKTRGQQATLRCSPISGHTSVYWYQQALGLGLQFLLWYDEGEERNRGNFPPRFSGRQFPNYSSELNVNALELEDSALYLCASSDLYPKGQFFGPGTRLTVL.

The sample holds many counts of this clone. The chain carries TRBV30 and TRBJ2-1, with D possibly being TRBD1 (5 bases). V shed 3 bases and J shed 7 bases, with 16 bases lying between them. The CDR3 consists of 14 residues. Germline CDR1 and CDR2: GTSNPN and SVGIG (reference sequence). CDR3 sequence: CAWRGQGRLNEQFF. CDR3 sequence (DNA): TGTGCCTGGAGAGGCCAGGGTAGATTGAATGAGCAGTTCTTC.

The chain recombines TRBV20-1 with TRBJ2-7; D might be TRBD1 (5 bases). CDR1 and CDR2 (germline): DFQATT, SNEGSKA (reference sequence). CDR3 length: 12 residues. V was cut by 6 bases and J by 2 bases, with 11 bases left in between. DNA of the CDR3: TGCAGTGCCTGCTGCAGGGCCTACGAGCAGTACTTC. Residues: CSACCRAYEQYF.

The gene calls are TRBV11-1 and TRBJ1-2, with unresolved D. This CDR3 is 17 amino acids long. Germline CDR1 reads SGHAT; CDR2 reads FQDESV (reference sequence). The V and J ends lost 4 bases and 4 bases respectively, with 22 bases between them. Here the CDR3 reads CASSSVEGISNFYGYTF. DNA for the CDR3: TGTGCCAGCAGCTCAGTTGAGGGAATCAGTAATTTCTATGGCTACACCTTC.